The 18 T cell receptor beta chains in this list originate from one sample, sequenced in a study of cytomegalovirus exposure and HLA in healthy donors (dated by TCRdb to about 2017). Libraries were constructed by the immunoSEQ multiplex PCR assay. For the multiplex PCR, a mixture combining 60 forward primers for TCR Vbeta segments and 13 reverse primers for TCR Jbeta segments was used. TCRdb re-hosts the immuneACCESS table, in-frame sequences only. Its copies lack some clones; in the studies checked, an unresolved V gene accounts for under half of them, and the cause for the rest is not known. Counted in this sample were about 170,000 clones; under 85% of them appeared once. Jointly, the top ten make up 4% to 6% of the sample. Sequencing used PBMCs. The origin of the receptors is a man aged 18 to 29 in good health and CMV-seronegative.

The chain employs TRBV6-5 and TRBJ1-5; 9 bases agree with TRBD1. Germline CDR1 and CDR2: MNHEY and SVGAGI. CDR3 size: 14 residues. Trimming removed 8 bases from V and 6 bases from J; junction bases left unmatched: 8. The CDR3 sequence: CASGWTGEGQPQHF. CDR3 DNA sequence: TGTGCCAGCGGCTGGACAGGGGAAGGTCAGCCCCAGCATTTT.

The chain carries TRBV5-1 and TRBJ2-4; 8 bases fit TRBD2. The germline CDR1 and CDR2 sequences are SGHRS and YFSETQ. The J segment lost 4 bases and the V segment lost 0 bases, leaving 9 bases of the junction unmatched. CDR3 size: 17 residues. The CDR3 DNA sequence: TGCGCCAGCAGCTTGGAACTAGCGGAGGGAGGAAAAAACATTCAGTACTTC. The encoded protein is CASSLELAEGGKNIQYF. The full variable domain, completed using reference TRBV5-1 and TRBJ2-4, is KAGVTQTPRYLIKTRGQQVTLSCSPISGHRSVSWYQQTPGQGLQFLFEYFSETQRNKGNFPGRFSGRQFSNSRSEMNVSTLELGDSALYLCASSLELAEGGKNIQYFGAGTRLSVL.

This clone was detected a few times. The genes are TRBV6-5 and TRBJ1-1; D remains unclear. In germline, CDR1 is MNHEY, CDR2 SVGAGI. The CDR3 runs to 13 residues. V dropped 6 bases and J dropped 4 bases, with 12 bases sitting between them. CDR3 protein: CASSLRYGTEAFF. CDR3 nucleotides: TGTGCCAGCAGCCTTCGGTATGGCACTGAAGCTTTCTTT.

This sequence joins TRBV5-6 and TRBJ2-1; the match to TRBD2 covers 11 bases. The ends lost 3 bases at V and 6 bases at J; junction bases unmatched: 5. The CDR3 has 15 residues. Germline V CDR1 and CDR2: SGHDT, YYEEEE. The CDR3 nucleotides read TGTGCCAGCAGCTCGCCGGGACTAGCGGTCAATGAGCAGTTCTTC. Translation gives CASSSPGLAVNEQFF.

V is TRBV2 and J is TRBJ1-1; 8 positions match TRBD1. CDR1 is SNHLY and CDR2 is FYNNEI in the germline V gene. The CDR3 is 12 amino acids. Trimming removed 7 bases from V and 10 bases from J; junction bases left unmatched: 8. The DNA of the CDR3 is TGTGCCAGCACTTTGGGACAGGCCCCAGCTTTCTTT. The encoded protein is CASTLGQAPAFF.

J is TRBJ1-2 and V is TRBV9, with 7 positions matching TRBD1. The V and J ends lost 1 base and 4 bases, in that order; junction bases with no gene match: 1. CDR1 SGDLS and CDR2 YYNGEE come from the germline V gene. The CDR3 covers 13 residues. The CDR3 region has the DNA TGTGCCAGCAGCGTACGGACAGGCTATGGCTACACCTTC. This gives the protein CASSVRTGYGYTF.

The count of this clone is one. The chain uses TRBV6-5 and TRBJ2-4; 9 nucleotides align to TRBD1. V shed 6 bases, J shed 7 bases, and the junction held 10 bases outside the gene matches. The CDR3 has 15 residues. Germline CDR1 is MNHEY and CDR2 is SVGAGI. The CDR3: CASSPDRGQFNIQYF. DNA of the CDR3: TGTGCCAGCAGCCCGGACAGGGGTCAATTCAACATTCAGTACTTC.

The chain is built from TRBV13 and TRBJ2-1, with 7 bases fitting TRBD2. The ends lost 4 bases at V and 3 bases at J; junction bases unmatched: 6. The CDR3 extends over 15 amino acids. CDR1 and CDR2 (germline): PRHDT, FYEKMQ (reference sequence). CDR3 in DNA: TGTGCCAGCAGCTCTACTAGCGCCGACTACAATGAGCAGTTCTTC. Its protein product is CASSSTSADYNEQFF.

The chain couples TRBV5-4 to TRBJ2-3, with 11 positions matching TRBD2. Germline V gives CDR1 SGHNT, CDR2 YYREEE (reference sequence). J was trimmed by 1 base and V by 5 bases; bases with no gene match: 12. The CDR3 has 18 residues. This CDR3 is CASSTLAGGPKGTDTQYF. CDR3 nucleotide sequence: TGTGCCAGCAGTACTCTAGCGGGAGGACCGAAAGGCACAGATACGCAGTATTTT.

This chain uses TRBV9 with TRBJ2-1, with 7 bases fitting TRBD1. Germline CDR1 is SGDLS and CDR2 is YYNGEE. Trimming at V came to 3 bases and at J to 4 bases, leaving 7 bases not matched to a gene. CDR3 length: 15 residues. CDR3 protein: CASSATGLRYNEQFF. CDR3 DNA sequence: TGTGCCAGCAGCGCGACAGGGTTAAGATACAATGAGCAGTTCTTC.

The chain uses TRBV13 and TRBJ2-1, with 15 bases aligning to TRBD2. Losses at the gene ends were 5 bases for V and 0 bases for J; bases not matched to a gene: 14. From germline, CDR1 is PRHDT and CDR2 FYEKMQ (reference sequence). The CDR3 totals 21 residues. The CDR3 nucleotides read TGTGCCAGCAGCATACGCTCCGGGACTAGCGGGAGGCGTAGCTCCTACAATGAGCAGTTCTTC. This gives the protein CASSIRSGTSGRRSSYNEQFF. Variable domain in full (rest from reference TRBV13 and TRBJ2-1): AAGVIQSPRHLIKEKRETATLKCYPIPRHDTVYWYQQGPGQDPQFLISFYEKMQSDKGSIPDRFSAQQFSDYHSELNMSSLELGDSALYFCASSIRSGTSGRRSSYNEQFFGPGTRLTVL.

CDR3 sequence (DNA): TGTGCCAGCAGTTTATCTTTGGCGAACACTGAAGCTTTCTTT. Encoded protein: CASSLSLANTEAFF. The chain carries TRBV27 and TRBJ1-1, with D uncertain. Between the trimmed V and J ends, which lost 0 bases and 1 base, there was a span of 6 bases. CDR3 length equals 14 residues. Germline lookup yields CDR1 MNHEY and CDR2 SMNVEV (reference sequence).

Regarding this clone: The sample holds other DNA sequences that translate to the same CDR3. The chain has TRBV5-4 and TRBJ1-1; D remains ambiguous. V was clipped by 2 bases and J by 1 base, with 6 bases between them. The germline gives CDR1 SGHNT, CDR2 YYREEE (reference sequence). This CDR3 region has 13 residues. The CDR3 loop reads CASSFDRNTEAFF. For the CDR3, the DNA is TGTGCCAGCAGCTTCGATAGGAACACTGAAGCTTTCTTT.

The V and J genes are TRBV28 and TRBJ2-1; TRBD1 matches 9 bases. From germline, CDR1 is MDHEN and CDR2 SYDVKM. The CDR3 is 15 amino acids. Losses at the gene ends were 6 bases for V and 3 bases for J; bases not matched to a gene: 6. CDR3 nucleotides: TGTGCCAGCAGCAACTCGGGACAGGGCTACAATGAGCAGTTCTTC. It encodes CASSNSGQGYNEQFF.

The J gene is TRBJ1-1, the V gene TRBV6-6, with TRBD1 matching over 12 bases. CDR3 length: 16 amino acids. J was trimmed by 5 bases and V by 6 bases; bases with no gene match: 10. CDR1 and CDR2 (germline): MNHNY, SVGAGI (reference sequence). CDR3 coding DNA: TGTGCCAGCAGAGAACCTCCGGGACAGGGGGCTACTGAAGCTTTCTTT. Its translation: CASREPPGQGATEAFF.

The chain joins TRBV6-6 to TRBJ2-7; the match to TRBD1 covers 7 bases. With V trimmed by 6 bases and J by 1 base, 9 bases remained unmatched. The V gene's germline CDR1 is MNHNY and CDR2 SVGAGI (reference sequence). This CDR3 region has 15 residues. The CDR3 bases are TGTGCCAGCAGCCCAGCGACAGGGAAATCCTACGAGCAGTACTTC. This gives the protein CASSPATGKSYEQYF.

J is TRBJ1-1 and V is TRBV30; no clear D gene. The V gene's germline CDR1 is GTSNPN and CDR2 SVGIG (reference sequence). The CDR3 sequence is 12 residues long. The V end lost 2 bases, the J end lost 0 bases, and 4 bases lay between the germline ends. In DNA form, the CDR3 reads TGTGCCTGGAGTCGGGTGAACACTGAAGCTTTCTTT. This codes for CAWSRVNTEAFF.

The chain recombines TRBV5-5 with TRBJ2-7, with a tentative D call TRBD1 (5 bases). The CDR3 is 15 amino acids. From germline, CDR1 is SGHKS and CDR2 YYEKEE (reference sequence). V was pared by 4 bases and J by 2 bases, with 16 bases between. CDR3 residues: CASSRTDSLPYEQYF. CDR3 in DNA: TGTGCCAGCAGCCGGACCGACAGCTTACCCTACGAGCAGTACTTC.